These 27 T cell receptor beta chains share one sample of origin, sequenced in a study of tumor-infiltrating lymphocytes in localized non-small cell lung cancer. Generated by immunoSEQ multiplex PCR, the TCRdb table keeps only in-frame clones and is missing some. This table holds some 16,000 clones, 45% found once. The sample taken for sequencing was lung tumor tissue. Receptors originate from a human donor with non-small cell lung cancer.

This clone occurred a few times. CDR3 DNA: TGTGCCAGTACCCCGAGAGGAATGTGGCCCCAGCATTTT. This translates into CASTPRGMWPQHF. The chain joins TRBV19 to TRBJ1-5, with unresolved D. CDR3 length: 13 residues. CDR1 is LNHDA and CDR2 is SQIVND in the germline V gene (reference sequence). Trimming cost V 7 bases and J 9 bases, with 16 bases left between them.

The chain joins TRBV7-2 to TRBJ2-3, with D unclear. The germline CDR1 and CDR2 sequences are SGHTA and FQGNSA. Trimming removed 2 bases from V and 5 bases from J, with 5 bases in between. The CDR3 is 12 amino acids. Here the CDR3 reads CASSLSQDTQYF. In nucleotides, the CDR3 is TGTGCCAGCAGCTTATCTCAAGATACGCAGTATTTT.

This CDR3 is CASSKGQGASRSHYGYTF. The CDR3 region has the DNA TGTGCCAGTAGTAAAGGACAGGGGGCATCGCGGTCACACTATGGCTACACCTTC. V gene TRBV19 combines with J gene TRBJ1-2; 11 bases align to TRBD1. This CDR3 has 18 amino acids. V gave up 4 bases and J gave up 3 bases; unmatched junction bases: 13. From germline, CDR1 is LNHDA and CDR2 SQIVND (reference sequence).

The chain's CDR3 is CASSLGGRTEQYF. The CDR3 DNA follows: TGTGCCAGCAGCCTTGGAGGGAGAACCGAGCAGTACTTC. V is TRBV7-9 and J is TRBJ2-7; D perhaps matches TRBD2 (6 bases). CDR3 length: 13 amino acids. Trimming stripped 5 bases from V and 6 bases from J, with 14 bases between. Germline V gives CDR1 SEHNR, CDR2 FQNEAQ (reference sequence).

This chain joins TRBV9 and TRBJ1-4; 10 nucleotides align to TRBD1. In germline, CDR1 is SGDLS, CDR2 YYNGEE. CDR3 length: 17 amino acids. V was clipped by 4 bases and J by 1 base; unmatched bases: 7. The CDR3 protein is CASSPRDRGGTNEKLFF. In DNA, the CDR3 is TGTGCCAGCAGCCCTCGGGACAGGGGTGGAACTAATGAAAAACTGTTTTTT.

The chain employs TRBV5-1 and TRBJ1-1; TRBD1 might be the D (5 bases). Germline CDR1 SGHRS, CDR2 YFSETQ. CDR3 length: 15 residues. The V and J ends lost 4 bases and 4 bases respectively, with 17 bases between them. In DNA, the CDR3 is TGCGCCAGCAGCCCCCGGCTGGGGGAAGGCACTGAAGCTTTCTTT. This encodes CASSPRLGEGTEAFF.

The rearrangement uses TRBV5-4 and TRBJ2-7; D uncertain. Trimming took off 0 bases at V and 0 bases at J, with 7 bases between the two ends. The germline V gene encodes CDR1 SGHNT and CDR2 YYREEE (reference sequence). CDR3 size: 14 residues. CDR3 residues: CASSLAATSYEQYF. The CDR3 nucleotides are TGTGCCAGCAGCTTGGCCGCGACCTCCTACGAGCAGTACTTC.

This clone was recorded once. This chain joins TRBV28 and TRBJ2-6; TRBD1 matches 10 bases. The CDR3 totals 19 residues. CDR1 is MDHEN, CDR2 SYDVKM, per germline. Germline trimming cut 4 bases from V and 4 bases from J; bases unmatched to any gene: 13. In DNA, the CDR3 is TGTGCCAGCAGTTCCTCCCCCCCCGGGACAGGGGCCGGGGCCAACGTCCTGACTTTC. Translating it yields CASSSSPPGTGAGANVLTF. The full variable domain, rest sourced from reference TRBV28 and TRBJ2-6, is DVKVTQSSRYLVKRTGEKVFLECVQDMDHENMFWYRQDPGLGLRLIYFSYDVKMKEKGDIPEGYSVSREKKERFSLILESASTNQTSMYLCASSSSPPGTGAGANVLTFGAGSRLTVL.

The chain is built from TRBV5-1 and TRBJ1-6, with unresolved D. Germline lookup yields CDR1 SGHRS and CDR2 YFSETQ. Between the trimmed V and J ends, which lost 3 bases and 5 bases, there was a span of 18 bases. The CDR3 sequence is 17 residues long. The CDR3 DNA reads as TGCGCCAGCAGCTACCGATTCAGGCCGACTAATAATTCACCCCTCCACTTT. Translating gives CASSYRFRPTNNSPLHF.

The J gene is TRBJ2-2, the V gene TRBV7-6; 8 bases align to TRBD1. Looked up from germline, CDR1 is SGHVS and CDR2 is FNYEAQ. This CDR3 comprises 16 residues. The V segment lost 3 bases and the J segment 5 bases; nucleotides outside the gene matches: 8. The CDR3 protein is CASSFDTGGGTGELFF. In DNA, the CDR3 is TGTGCCAGCAGCTTCGATACAGGGGGTGGGACCGGGGAGCTGTTTTTT.

V gene TRBV7-9 combines with J gene TRBJ1-6; maybe TRBD1 (5 bases). V gave up 2 bases and J gave up 7 bases, with 12 bases separating them. The CDR3 sequence is 15 residues long. Germline values: CDR1 SEHNR, CDR2 FQNEAQ (reference sequence). CDR3 protein: CASSLLGLANSPLHF. For the CDR3, the DNA is TGTGCCAGCAGCTTACTGGGACTAGCAAATTCACCCCTCCACTTT.

The chain is built from TRBV7-2 and TRBJ2-7; D not certain. Between the trimmed V and J ends, which lost 6 bases and 3 bases, there was a span of 15 bases. The V gene's germline CDR1 is SGHTA and CDR2 FQGNSA. The CDR3 has 14 residues. CDR3 DNA sequence: TGTGCCAGCAGACCGAACCAGGCTAACTACGAGCAGTACTTC. Residues: CASRPNQANYEQYF.

This sequence joins TRBV28 and TRBJ1-6; weak D call: TRBD1 (5 bases). The CDR3 contains 13 residues. The germline gives CDR1 MDHEN, CDR2 SYDVKM. V was trimmed by 7 bases and J by 7 bases, leaving 11 bases between them. The CDR3 DNA reads TGTGCCAGCAAGGGGTCAAGCAATTCACCCCTCCACTTT. Its protein is CASKGSSNSPLHF.

The rearrangement uses TRBV25-1 and TRBJ1-2, with TRBD1 matching over 7 bases. J was trimmed by 4 bases and V by 5 bases; bases with no gene match: 10. This CDR3 contains 15 residues. CDR1 MGHDK and CDR2 SYGVNS come from the germline V gene. CDR3 DNA sequence: TGTGCCAGCAGTTTCGGACAGGACAATTTCTATGGCTACACCTTC. This encodes CASSFGQDNFYGYTF.

The rearrangement joins TRBV7-2 to TRBJ2-7; maybe TRBD1 (6 bases). The V end lost 4 bases, the J end lost 2 bases, and 12 bases lay between the germline ends. Germline V CDR1 and CDR2: SGHTA, FQGNSA. The CDR3 sequence is 14 residues long. CDR3 residues: CASSSNRVPYEQYF. The CDR3 nucleotides are TGTGCCAGCAGCTCCAACAGGGTCCCCTACGAGCAGTACTTC.

This sequence joins TRBV5-4 and TRBJ2-7, with D possibly TRBD1 on 6 matching bases. CDR1 is SGHNT, CDR2 YYREEE, per germline (reference sequence). The V and J ends lost 0 bases and 3 bases respectively, with 13 bases between them. The CDR3 runs 15 residues. The CDR3 region is CASSLAGTFSYEQYF. DNA for the CDR3: TGTGCCAGCAGCTTGGCCGGGACATTTAGCTACGAGCAGTACTTC.

The gene calls are TRBV7-7 and TRBJ2-7; weak D call: TRBD2 (5 bases). Germline values: CDR1 SSHAT, CDR2 FNYEAQ (reference sequence). The CDR3 spans 14 residues. V was cut by 4 bases and J by 3 bases, with 13 bases left in between. CDR3 bases: TGTGCCAGCAGCTCCCGGGATTCGATCTACGAGCAGTACTTC. Its protein is CASSSRDSIYEQYF.

The V call is TRBV6-8, the J call TRBJ1-2, with 9 bases identical to TRBD1. Germline CDR1 reads MNHGY; CDR2 reads SAAAGT. The junction had 5 bases not matched to a gene; V was cut back by 5 bases and J by 7 bases. The CDR3 consists of 13 residues. This chain's CDR3 is CASSRTGAGGYTF. The CDR3 bases are TGTGCCAGCAGTCGGACAGGGGCAGGTGGCTACACCTTC.

This clone was found a few times. The V call is TRBV2, the J call TRBJ1-5; the D is unclear. Trimming took 6 bases from V and 6 from J, leaving 18 bases between them. The CDR3 is 15 amino acids. Germline assignment: CDR1 SNHLY and CDR2 FYNNEI. The CDR3 region has the DNA TGTGCCAGCAGCCCACCTTTACGTCTGGGTCAGCCCCAGCATTTT. Translation: CASSPPLRLGQPQHF.

V usage is TRBV9 and J usage is TRBJ2-2; 9 bases are a match to TRBD1. This CDR3 contains 18 residues. Germline CDR1 and CDR2: SGDLS and YYNGEE. Unmatched junction bases numbered 14, after V lost 0 bases and J lost 8 bases. In DNA, the CDR3 is TGTGCCAGCAGCGTAGCCCCCGGACAGGGGCCCCGGTCGGGGGAGCTGTTTTTT. Protein: CASSVAPGQGPRSGELFF. Combining the CDR3 with reference TRBV9 and TRBJ2-2 gives the whole variable domain DSGVTQTPKHLITATGQRVTLRCSPRSGDLSVYWYQQSLDQGLQFLIQYYNGEERAKGNILERFSAQQFPDLHSELNLSSLELGDSALYFCASSVAPGQGPRSGELFFGEGSRLTVL.

The gene calls are TRBV28 and TRBJ2-3, with TRBD1 matching over 8 bases. V shed 4 bases and J 3 bases; nucleotides not matched to a gene: 6. Germline loops: CDR1 MDHEN, CDR2 SYDVKM. The CDR3 length is 15 residues. The CDR3 spells CASSYGQGRTDTQYF. In DNA, the CDR3 is TGTGCCAGCAGTTATGGACAGGGCCGGACAGATACGCAGTATTTT.

The chain couples TRBV19 to TRBJ2-7; 7 bases align to TRBD1. Germline CDR1 reads LNHDA; CDR2 reads SQIVND (reference sequence). The junction had 5 bases not matched to a gene; V was cut back by 4 bases and J by 2 bases. The length of the CDR3 is 14 residues. CDR3 sequence (DNA): TGTGCCAGTAGTACCGGGACAGATCCCTACGAGCAGTACTTC. It is translated as CASSTGTDPYEQYF.

J is TRBJ1-3 and V is TRBV7-8; TRBD1 agrees at 9 bases. Germline V lookup: CDR1 SGHVS, CDR2 FQNEAQ. Unmatched junction bases numbered 13, after V lost 1 base and J lost 0 bases. This CDR3 has 20 residues. The CDR3 sequence: CASSLEGRGATGGSGNTIYF. The CDR3 DNA follows: TGTGCCAGCAGCTTAGAGGGGAGGGGCGCGACAGGGGGCTCTGGAAACACCATATATTTT. The variable domain in full, completed from reference TRBV7-8 and TRBJ1-3, reads GAGVSQSPRYKVAKRGQDVALRCDPISGHVSLFWYQQALGQGPEFLTYFQNEAQLDKSGLPSDRFFAERPEGSVSTLKIQRTQQEDSAVYLCASSLEGRGATGGSGNTIYFGEGSWLTVV.

V gene TRBV6-5 combines with J gene TRBJ2-7; TRBD1 matches at 7 bases. The germline CDR1 and CDR2 sequences are MNHEY and SVGAGI. CDR3 size: 16 residues. V was clipped by 4 bases and J by 0 bases; unmatched bases: 9. The CDR3 DNA reads as TGTGCCAGCAGTTTGTTTTCGGACAGGCCCTCCTACGAGCAGTACTTC. This encodes CASSLFSDRPSYEQYF.

This clone appeared a few times. This chain connects TRBV11-1 to TRBJ1-2; D not resolved. The CDR3 is made up of 14 amino acids. The germline V gene has CDR1 SGHAT and CDR2 FQDESV (reference sequence). Trimming removed 5 bases at V and 1 base at J, with 11 bases between. CDR3 in DNA: TGTGCCAGCAGCACCACCGGGAATAACTATGGCTACACCTTC. It yields the protein CASSTTGNNYGYTF.

This chain links TRBV6-1 with TRBJ2-7; the match to TRBD1 covers 8 bases. The junction had 9 bases not matched to a gene; V was cut back by 5 bases and J by 3 bases. This CDR3 region has 15 residues. Per germline, CDR1 MNHNS and CDR2 SASEGT. CDR3 protein: CASSTSTGGNYEQYF. CDR3 coding DNA: TGTGCCAGCAGTACCTCCACAGGGGGGAACTACGAGCAGTACTTC.

This chain joins TRBV11-2 and TRBJ2-5; TRBD1 agrees at 8 bases. Germline trimming cut 5 bases from V and 5 bases from J; bases unmatched to any gene: 7. Germline V gives CDR1 SGHAT, CDR2 FQNNGV. CDR3 length: 14 amino acids. The CDR3 DNA reads as TGTGCCAGCAGCCGGACAGGGATGGGGGAGACCCAGTACTTC. It encodes CASSRTGMGETQYF. Full variable domain (missing parts from reference TRBV11-2 and TRBJ2-5): EAGVAQSPRYKIIEKRQSVAFWCNPISGHATLYWYQQILGQGPKLLIQFQNNGVVDDSQLPKDRFSAERLKGVDSTLKIQPAKLEDSAVYLCASSRTGMGETQYFGPGTRLLVL.